This T cell receptor beta chain originates from a study of blood T cell repertoires in COVID-19. The V and J ends lost 5 bases and 3 bases, in that order; junction bases with no gene match: 2. Germline CDR1 and CDR2: LNHDA and SQIVND (reference sequence). The CDR3 length is 13 residues. As handled by the study authors: How many nucleated cells were present was estimated from reference gene primer amplification. Clones were sequenced by immunoSEQ multiplex PCR, and TCRdb holds only the in-frame ones, with some missing. V and J calls and clone size are those listed in that table; D and trimming were worked out from the DNA. The sample includes 150,000 to 200,000 clones, approximately 87% of them seen just once.

The chain is built from TRBV19 and TRBJ2-7; the match to TRBD2 covers 9 bases. The specimen sequenced was peripheral blood. The sequence was collected from a woman aged 70 to 79 with acute or convalescent COVID-19. CDR3 sequence (DNA): TGTGCCAGTAGTGAGACTAGCGGCTACGAGCAGTACTTC. This codes for CASSETSGYEQYF.